This is a list of T cell receptor beta chains from one sample in a study of cytomegalovirus exposure and HLA in healthy donors. Repertoires were generated with immunoSEQ multiplex PCR, while TCRdb's copy carries only in-frame clones and drops some. The sample lists fewer than 250,000 clones, over 60% occurring once. The sequenced sample consisted of PBMCs. These receptor sequences come from a woman between 35 and 50 years old in good health and CMV-seronegative. Each CDR3 is given with its conserved first and last residue. D genes are given only for firm matches. Clone sizes are given selectively: once, few, many, or a class where the clone is expanded.

J	size	D	V	DNA	CDR3
TRBJ2-7	NA	NA	TRBV7-2	TGTGCCAGCAGCTTTAGCGGCACCAACTCCGAGCAGTACTTC	CASSFSGTNSEQYF
TRBJ1-2	NA	NA	TRBV30	TGTGCCTGGAGTGTAGGGGGGGCGGAGGTCTATGGCTACACCTTC	CAWSVGGAEVYGYTF
TRBJ1-1	NA	NA	TRBV30	TGTGCCTCAGGACAGACTGAAGCTTTCTTT	CASGQTEAFF
TRBJ1-2	NA	TRBD1	TRBV19	TGTGCCAGTAGTATAGTTTGGGACAGGGGCTATGGCTACACCTTC	CASSIVWDRGYGYTF
TRBJ1-2	NA	TRBD1	TRBV5-6	TGTGCCAGCAGCCAACAGGGGTCGGCCTCGGGCTACACCTTC	CASSQQGSASGYTF
TRBJ1-5	NA	NA	TRBV19	TGTGCCAGTAGTATAGGGGGGGGGTTTAATCAGCCCCAGCATTTT	CASSIGGGFNQPQHF
TRBJ2-7	NA	TRBD2	TRBV11-3	TGTGCCAGCAGCTTGGGAGGGATCTCCTACGAGCAGTACTTC	CASSLGGISYEQYF
TRBJ2-6	NA	TRBD1	TRBV18	TGTGCCAGCTCACCGGACAGGGCTGGGGCCAACGTCCTGACTTTC	CASSPDRAGANVLTF
TRBJ2-3	few	NA	TRBV9	TGTGCCAGCAGCGTAGGAGACTCCCCTACGACAGATACGCAGTATTTT	CASSVGDSPTTDTQYF
TRBJ2-7	once	NA	TRBV4-3	TGCGCCAGCAGCCAAGATAATTACGCGGGATACGAGCAGTACTTC	CASSQDNYAGYEQYF
TRBJ2-3	few	TRBD1	TRBV5-1	TGCGCCAGCAGTAAGCCCGGGACAGGGGGTACAGATACGCAGTATTTT	CASSKPGTGGTDTQYF
TRBJ1-5	once	NA	TRBV28	TGTGCCAGCACCGACGACAGAGGTGGCAATCAGCCCCAGCATTTT	CASTDDRGGNQPQHF
TRBJ2-2	NA	NA	TRBV12-5	TGTGCTAGTGGCTTAAACACCGGGGAGCTGTTTTTT	CASGLNTGELFF
TRBJ2-1	NA	TRBD2	TRBV18	TGTGCCAGCTCACCAGGACTAGCGTTGATTTACAATGAGCAGTTCTTC	CASSPGLALIYNEQFF
TRBJ1-1	NA	TRBD1	TRBV10-3	TGTGCCATCAGAGAGACAGGGGCCGACCGCACTGAAGCTTTCTTT	CAIRETGADRTEAFF
TRBJ2-7	NA	NA	TRBV4-1	TGCGCCAGCAGCCAACTTGGACAGTCGAGCTCCTACGAGCAGTACTTC	CASSQLGQSSSYEQYF